This T cell receptor (beta chain) was retrieved from a study of naive and memory T cell subsets. This clonotype was seen more than once but under ten times. Its specificity is not known. Two oligonucleotides, mixed equimolar, formed the beta constant-region primer covering TRBC1 and TRBC2. The ligated cDNA underwent four PCR rounds using SP2 and nested alpha and beta constant-region primers. From the UMI-ligation and nested PCR reads, TCRdb called clonotypes with MiXCR, one entry per CDR3 protein. This table has about 90,000 distinct CDR3 sequences, 7% appearing once. Study results and caveats: Between naive and memory subsets, TCR abundance power law exponents differed. Naive and memory repertoire findings lacked a ground truth for validation.

This CDR3 contains 17 residues. Trimming cost V 1 base and J 2 bases, with 18 bases left between them. CDR1 is LGHDT and CDR2 is YNNKEL in the germline V gene (reference sequence). This clonotype was sampled from a human donor in good health. The genes are TRBV3-1 and TRBJ2-7, with D possibly being TRBD1 or TRBD2 (6 bases each). The specimen was central memory CD4+ T cells from blood. CDR3 sequence: CASSQVFGGRGPYEQYF. The CDR3, as DNA: TGTGCCAGCAGCCAAGTGTTCGGGGGCAGGGGCCCCTACGAGCAGTACTTC.